The 8 T cell receptor beta chains reported below all come from one sample, sequenced in a study of regulatory T cells in long-lasting Graves disease. Construction of the TCR beta libraries employed iRepertoire HTBI primers in conjunction with Arm-PCR of CDR3 regions. TCRdb reprocessed the multiplex PCR reads via MiXCR and lists one record per CDR3 protein. Among 350,000 to 400,000 distinct CDR3 sequences listed, 15% to 20% were seen once. Time point denoted: newly diagnosed GD, antithyroid drugs for less than 3 months. From RNA extracted from PBMCs, the TCR library was made. This sample was also put to use in a study of T cells in Graves' hyperthyroidism and ophthalmopathy.

Material: peripheral blood mononuclear cells (PBMCs), obtained at new diagnosis, from a patient treated with antithyroid drugs. These receptors were taken from a woman aged 18 to 35 with Graves disease.

This clonotype was recorded many times. This sequence joins TRBV3-1 and TRBJ2-1; D is perhaps TRBD2 (5 bases). V was shortened by 1 base and J by 0 bases, with 7 bases between the two germline ends. CDR1 is LGHDT and CDR2 is YNNKEL in the germline V gene (reference sequence). The CDR3 totals 15 residues. CDR3: CASSQGGRSYNEQFF. CDR3 nucleotide sequence: TGTGCCAGCAGCCAAGGAGGGCGCTCCTACAATGAGCAGTTCTTC.

This clonotype showed up many times. The genes are TRBV10-3 and TRBJ2-3, with D possibly TRBD2 on 5 matching bases. Trimming shortened V by 2 bases and J by 3 bases, and 18 bases separated the two germline ends. Germline lookup yields CDR1 ENHRY and CDR2 SYGVKD. The CDR3 is made up of 17 amino acids. The CDR3 region is CAISEAIGGPVTDTQYF. The CDR3 nucleotides read TGTGCCATCAGTGAGGCTATTGGCGGGCCAGTAACAGATACGCAGTATTTT.

This chain uses TRBV19 with TRBJ2-5; tentatively, D is TRBD1 (5 bases). Germline assignment: CDR1 LNHDA and CDR2 SQIVND (reference sequence). The CDR3 has 15 residues. Deletions cut 3 bases from V and 2 bases from J, with 13 bases between. Here the CDR3 DNA reads TGTGCCAGTAGTATGTCAGGGCTCGTACAAGAGACCCAGTACTTC. Its protein product is CASSMSGLVQETQYF. Full variable domain (remainder filled in from reference TRBV19 and TRBJ2-5): DGGITQSPKYLFRKEGQNVTLSCEQNLNHDAMYWYRQDPGQGLRLIYYSQIVNDFQKGDIAEGYSVSREKKESFPLTVTSAQKNPTAFYLCASSMSGLVQETQYFGPGTRLLVL.

This clonotype appeared many times. The chain carries TRBV2 and TRBJ1-2; D not certain. This CDR3 is 13 amino acids long. Trimming left V 7 bases short and J 0 bases short, with 9 bases between. Germline V gene sequence: CDR1 SNHLY, CDR2 FYNNEI. The CDR3 nucleotides are TGTGCCAGCAACATTTTAGCTAACTATGGCTACACCTTC. Its translation: CASNILANYGYTF.

This clonotype was seen only a few times. This chain uses TRBV6-5 with TRBJ1-1; 8 nucleotides agree with TRBD1. The CDR3 covers 14 residues. Trimming removed 4 bases from V and 1 base from J; junction bases left unmatched: 2. Germline assignment: CDR1 MNHEY and CDR2 SVGAGI. CDR3 sequence: CASSFDRGNTEAFF. CDR3 DNA sequence: TGTGCCAGCAGTTTCGACAGGGGGAACACTGAAGCTTTCTTT.

V usage is TRBV7-9 and J usage is TRBJ2-4; 8 nucleotides line up with TRBD1. CDR3 length: 14 amino acids. Germline trimming cut 4 bases from V and 2 bases from J; bases unmatched to any gene: 1. CDR1 is SEHNR and CDR2 is FQNEAQ in the germline V gene (reference sequence). The CDR3 DNA reads TGTGCCAGCAGCTGGACAGGGTCCAAAAACATTCAGTACTTC. Amino acid sequence: CASSWTGSKNIQYF.

This clonotype was found a few times. This chain joins TRBV5-1 and TRBJ2-3; D gene ambiguous. Per germline, CDR1 SGHRS and CDR2 YFSETQ. The CDR3 covers 13 residues. V lost 4 bases and J lost 4, with 10 bases in between. The CDR3 DNA reads as TGCGCCAGCAGCCCCACTCCCCCAGATACGCAGTATTTT. Translation gives CASSPTPPDTQYF.

This clonotype was seen ten or more times. The V gene is TRBV20-1, the J gene TRBJ2-7; D possibly corresponds to TRBD1 (5 bases). Germline V gene sequence: CDR1 DFQATT, CDR2 SNEGSKA (reference sequence). CDR3 length: 14 residues. V was trimmed by 3 bases and J by 2 bases, leaving 14 bases between them. The CDR3 loop is CSARDTTSAYEQYF. CDR3 bases: TGCAGTGCTAGGGACACAACCTCCGCCTACGAGCAGTACTTC.